These T cell receptor beta chains were read from a single sample in a study of Ad26.COV2.S vaccination and SARS-CoV-2 variants. Assay used: immunoSEQ multiplex PCR; TCRdb lists only in-frame clones, some missing. Of over 100,000 clones detected, 60% to 85% appear once; the ten largest clones hold 17%. The specimen comprised peripheral blood, sampled after recovery from COVID-19. These TCRs come from a human donor who had recovered from COVID-19. The CDR3 runs from the conserved cysteine through the conserved F or W. A D gene is named only where the DNA matches it firmly. Where a row states a size, it is once, few, many or the class of an expanded clone; other rows omit it.

d_call clone_size j_call v_call cdr3_aa cdr3_nt
. . TRBJ1-1 TRBV12-3/TRBV12-4 CASILMGNTEAFF TGTGCCAGCATTCTGATGGGGAACACTGAAGCTTTCTTT
. . TRBJ1-6 TRBV7-2 CASSLEAVINSPLHF TGTGCCAGCAGCTTAGAGGCAGTCATTAATTCACCCCTCCACTTT
. . TRBJ1-2 TRBV19 CASTRGAKDYGYTF TGTGCTTCGACCCGGGGGGCGAAGGACTATGGCTACACCTTC
TRBD1 . TRBJ1-1 TRBV6-1 CASSGGTGGMNTEAFF TGTGCCAGCAGTGGGGGGACAGGGGGCATGAACACTGAAGCTTTCTTT
. . TRBJ1-3 TRBV3-1/TRBV3-2 CASSQTSGWGNTIYF TGTGCCAGCAGCCAAACATCCGGGTGGGGAAACACCATATATTTT
. . TRBJ2-1 TRBV5-1 CASSSPYNEQFF TGCGCCAGCAGCTCCCCCTACAATGAGCAGTTCTTC
. . TRBJ2-5 TRBV30 CAWSLGGETQYF TGTGCCTGGAGCCTGGGGGGAGAGACCCAGTACTTC
. . TRBJ2-5 TRBV19 CASSILVGETQYF TGTGCCAGTAGTATACTGGTTGGGGAGACCCAGTACTTC
. . TRBJ2-2 TRBV7-9 CASRSSGELFF TGTGCCAGCAGGTCCAGCGGGGAGCTGTTTTTT
. few TRBJ2-7 TRBV11-3 CASSGSSYEQYF TGTGCCAGCAGCGGGAGCTCCTACGAGCAGTACTTC
TRBD2 . TRBJ2-5 TRBV28 CASSPRRTSGGSLYQETQYF TGTGCCAGCAGTCCTCGCCGCACTAGCGGGGGCTCCCTGTACCAAGAGACCCAGTACTTC
. . TRBJ1-1 TRBV7-6 CASSSTPNTEAFF TGTGCCAGCAGCTCAACACCGAACACTGAAGCTTTCTTT
. . TRBJ2-7 TRBV12-5 CASGFTHDRIPYEQYF TGTGCTAGTGGTTTTACCCATGACAGGATCCCCTACGAGCAGTACTTC
. . TRBJ1-1 TRBV19 CASSKRSPTEAFF TGTGCCAGTAGTAAAAGGAGCCCCACTGAAGCTTTCTTT
. . TRBJ1-2 TRBV28 CASSLLEGGYTF TGTGCCAGCAGTTTATTGGAGGGTGGCTACACCTTC
. . TRBJ2-4 TRBV3-1/TRBV3-2 CASSQEGGIQYF TGTGCCAGCAGCCAAGAAGGAGGCATTCAGTACTTC
. . TRBJ2-5 TRBV30 CAWKVLQETQYF TGTGCCTGGAAGGTCCTTCAAGAGACCCAGTACTTC
. . TRBJ2-5 TRBV30 CACGEETQYF TGTGCCTGCGGGGAGGAGACCCAGTACTTC
. . TRBJ2-7 TRBV3-1/TRBV3-2 CASSQGRDPFHEQYF TGTGCCAGCAGCCAAGGGCGGGACCCCTTCCACGAGCAGTACTTC
. . TRBJ2-3 TRBV29-1 CSVAGGVFTDTQYF TGCAGCGTTGCCGGCGGGGTGTTCACAGATACGCAGTATTTT
TRBD1 . TRBJ2-1 TRBV7-9 CASNSGQGSYNEQFF TGTGCCAGCAACTCCGGACAGGGTTCCTACAATGAGCAGTTCTTC
TRBD2 . TRBJ2-3 TRBV2 CASNLGLASTDTQYF TGTGCCAGCAATCTGGGACTAGCGAGCACAGATACGCAGTATTTT
. . TRBJ2-5 TRBV7-3 CASSFAGAQETQYF TGTGCCAGCAGCTTTGCGGGGGCGCAAGAGACCCAGTACTTC
. . TRBJ1-5 TRBV10-1 CASFGGGLNRYADQPQHF TGCGCCAGCTTCGGGGGGGGCCTTAACAGGTATGCCGATCAGCCCCAGCATTTT
TRBD2 . TRBJ2-1 TRBV28 CATRGGLDEQFF TGTGCCACCCGGGGGGGTCTCGATGAGCAGTTCTTC
. . TRBJ2-1 TRBV7-2 CASSLVGGAYNEQFF TGTGCCAGCAGCTTAGTGGGGGGAGCCTACAATGAGCAGTTCTTC
. . TRBJ2-5 TRBV13 CASSITGTNQETQYF TGTGCCAGCAGCATTACAGGGACCAACCAAGAGACCCAGTACTTC
TRBD2 few TRBJ2-1 TRBV5-1 CASSPLGGSGGAREQFF TGCGCCAGCAGCCCCTTGGGTGGGAGCGGGGGGGCTCGTGAGCAGTTCTTC
TRBD1 once TRBJ1-1 TRBV7-2 CASSAYRGGTEAFF TGTGCCAGCAGCGCCTACAGGGGGGGCACTGAAGCTTTCTTT
. . TRBJ2-1 TRBV3-1/TRBV3-2 CASSLTSAGADEQFF TGTGCCAGCAGCCTAACGAGCGCGGGGGCCGATGAGCAGTTCTTC
. few TRBJ2-4 TRBV7-3 CASSFPQLVVSNIQYF TGTGCCAGCAGCTTCCCGCAGTTAGTGGTATCGAACATTCAGTACTTC
. . TRBJ1-5 TRBV7-9 CASSQLSGENQPQHF TGTGCCAGCAGCCAACTGTCAGGGGAGAATCAGCCCCAGCATTTT
. . TRBJ1-1 TRBV6-5 CASSSLQRRGTEAFF TGTGCCAGCAGCTCACTCCAACGGCGGGGGACTGAAGCTTTCTTT
. . TRBJ1-2 TRBV6-1 CASSEMGRRGYTF TGTGCCAGCAGTGAAATGGGGCGCCGGGGCTACACCTTC
TRBD1 . TRBJ2-1 TRBV7-6 CASSPRTGGTYNEQFF TGTGCCAGCAGCCCACGGACAGGCGGAACCTACAATGAGCAGTTCTTC
. . TRBJ1-1 TRBV15 CATSRGQGPAEAFF TGTGCCACCAGCAGAGGGCAAGGGCCGGCTGAAGCTTTCTTT
. . TRBJ2-3 TRBV29-1 CSVQRERTDTQYF TGCAGCGTTCAGAGGGAACGCACAGATACGCAGTATTTT
TRBD1 . TRBJ2-5 TRBV28 CASSRSTRQGQETQYF TGTGCCAGCAGTCGTTCCACCCGACAGGGCCAAGAGACCCAGTACTTC
. . TRBJ2-1 TRBV14 CASSPLVGWDNEQFF TGTGCCAGCAGCCCTCTCGTCGGCTGGGACAATGAGCAGTTCTTC
. once TRBJ2-3 TRBV7-9 CASSLDTHADTQYF TGTGCCAGCAGCTTAGACACCCACGCAGATACGCAGTATTTT
TRBD1 . TRBJ2-5 TRBV28 CASSLLTGRETQYF TGTGCCAGCAGTTTATTGACAGGGAGAGAGACCCAGTACTTC
. . TRBJ2-5 TRBV11-2 CASSLGGATEKETQYF TGTGCCAGCAGCTTAGGAGGGGCGACGGAAAAAGAGACCCAGTACTTC
TRBD2 . TRBJ2-1 TRBV4-2 CASSRTSGGTNEQFF TGTGCCAGCAGCCGGACTAGCGGGGGGACCAATGAGCAGTTCTTC
. . TRBJ2-4 TRBV5-4 CASSLVGVTNIQYF TGTGCCAGCAGCTTGGTGGGGGTAACAAACATTCAGTACTTC
. . TRBJ2-5 TRBV2 CASSARRAPEGTQYF TGTGCCAGCAGTGCGCGCCGGGCCCCGGAAGGGACCCAGTACTTC
TRBD1 . TRBJ1-5 TRBV19 CASSIDRAHQPQHF TGTGCCAGTAGTATTGACAGGGCCCATCAGCCCCAGCATTTT
. . TRBJ1-1 TRBV3-1/TRBV3-2 CASSRQRDSEAFF TGTGCCAGCAGCCGTCAACGGGATTCTGAAGCTTTCTTT
TRBD1 once TRBJ1-1 TRBV5-1 CASSTGQGTEAFF TGCGCCAGCAGCACAGGACAGGGCACTGAAGCTTTCTTT
. . TRBJ2-3 TRBV7-9 CASSLPRLMGSTDTQYF TGTGCCAGCAGCTTACCCCGCTTAATGGGCAGCACAGATACGCAGTATTTT
. few TRBJ1-2 TRBV24-1 CATSDSDVYGYTF TGTGCCACCAGTGATTCGGACGTCTATGGCTACACCTTC
. once TRBJ2-1 TRBV6-4 CASSADGVYNEQFF TGTGCCAGCAGTGCCGACGGAGTATACAATGAGCAGTTCTTC
. few TRBJ1-3 TRBV19 CASSSASSGNTIYF TGTGCCAGTAGTTCTGCGAGCTCTGGAAACACCATATATTTT
TRBD1 . TRBJ2-2 TRBV4-1 CASSQVGTANTGELFF TGCGCCAGCAGCCAAGTAGGGACAGCGAACACCGGGGAGCTGTTTTTT
TRBD2 . TRBJ2-3 TRBV5-6 CASSRTSLGTDTQYF TGTGCCAGCAGCAGGACTAGCTTGGGCACAGATACGCAGTATTTT
. . TRBJ1-2 TRBV10-3 CAISVDGTYGYTF TGTGCCATCAGTGTCGATGGCACCTATGGCTACACCTTC
. . TRBJ2-1 TRBV7-2 CASSLAPLNEQFF TGTGCCAGCAGCTTAGCGCCTCTCAATGAGCAGTTCTTC
. . TRBJ1-1 TRBV5-1 CASRTGTNTEAFF TGCGCCAGCAGAACAGGAACGAACACTGAAGCTTTCTTT
. . TRBJ2-1 TRBV30 CAWVIEGDHNEQFF TGTGCCTGGGTTATAGAGGGGGATCATAATGAGCAGTTCTTC
. . TRBJ1-3 TRBV6-6 CASSYRGQGNTIYF TGTGCCAGCAGCTACCGCGGGCAGGGAAACACCATATATTTT
. . TRBJ1-5 TRBV12-3/TRBV12-4 CASSLPYQPQHF TGTGCCAGCAGTCTCCCTTATCAGCCCCAGCATTTT